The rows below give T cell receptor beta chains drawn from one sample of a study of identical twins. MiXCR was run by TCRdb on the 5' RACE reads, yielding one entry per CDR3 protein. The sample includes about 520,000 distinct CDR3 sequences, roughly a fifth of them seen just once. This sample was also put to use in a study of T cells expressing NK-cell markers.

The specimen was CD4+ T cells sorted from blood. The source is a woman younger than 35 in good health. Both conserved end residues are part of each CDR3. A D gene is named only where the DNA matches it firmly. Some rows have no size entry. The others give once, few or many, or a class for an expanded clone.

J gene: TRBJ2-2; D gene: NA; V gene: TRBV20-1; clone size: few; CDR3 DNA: TGCAGTGCTAGAGCCGGGGGCTATGGCACCGGGGAGCTGTTTTTT; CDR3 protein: CSARAGGYGTGELFF
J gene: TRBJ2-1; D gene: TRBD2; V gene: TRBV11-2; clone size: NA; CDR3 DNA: TGTGCCAGCAGCTCGACTAGCGGGGGGTCGGATGAGCAGTTCTTC; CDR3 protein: CASSSTSGGSDEQFF
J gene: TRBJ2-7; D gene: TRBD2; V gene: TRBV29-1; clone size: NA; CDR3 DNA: TGCAGCGTTGCGGCTAGCGGGACGTACGAGCAGTACTTC; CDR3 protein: CSVAASGTYEQYF
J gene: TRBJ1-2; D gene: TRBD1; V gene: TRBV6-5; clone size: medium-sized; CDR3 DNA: TGTGCCAGCAGTTATGACAGGGAGGACTATGGCTACACCTTC; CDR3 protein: CASSYDREDYGYTF
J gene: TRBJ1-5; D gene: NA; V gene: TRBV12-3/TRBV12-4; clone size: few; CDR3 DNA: TGTGCCAGCAGTTTAGGCGGTGTCCTCGGTCAGCCCCAGCATTTT; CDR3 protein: CASSLGGVLGQPQHF
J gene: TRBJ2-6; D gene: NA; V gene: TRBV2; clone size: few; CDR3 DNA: TGTGCCAGCAGTGTGGACGGGGCCAACGTCCTGACTTTC; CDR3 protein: CASSVDGANVLTF
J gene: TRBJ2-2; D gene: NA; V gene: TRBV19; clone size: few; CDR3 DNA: TGTGCCAGTAGTATAGATCTATTGCGGATGAGAGCCGGGGAGCTGTTTTTT; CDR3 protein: CASSIDLLRMRAGELFF
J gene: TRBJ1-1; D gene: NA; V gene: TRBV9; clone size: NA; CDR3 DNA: TGTGCCAGCGGGACGCCAGCTTTCTTT; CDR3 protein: CASGTPAFF
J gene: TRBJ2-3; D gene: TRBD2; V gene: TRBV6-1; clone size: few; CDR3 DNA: TGTGCCAGCAGGGTAGCGGGAAACACAGATACGCAGTATTTT; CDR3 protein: CASRVAGNTDTQYF
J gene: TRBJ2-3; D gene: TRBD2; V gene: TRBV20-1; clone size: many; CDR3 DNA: TGCAGTGCTAGACTAGCGGGTTTCACAGATACGCAGTATTTT; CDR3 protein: CSARLAGFTDTQYF
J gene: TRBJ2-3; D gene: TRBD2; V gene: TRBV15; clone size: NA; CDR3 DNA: TGTGCCACCAGACCCGGGACTAGCGGACGCACAGATACGCAGTATTTT; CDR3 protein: CATRPGTSGRTDTQYF
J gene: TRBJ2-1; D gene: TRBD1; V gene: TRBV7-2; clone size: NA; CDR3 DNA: TGTGCCAGCAGTTTCCCGGACAGGGGAGTTTTTGAGCAGTTCTTC; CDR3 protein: CASSFPDRGVFEQFF
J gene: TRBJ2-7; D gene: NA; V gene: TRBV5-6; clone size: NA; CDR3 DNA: TGTGCCAGCAGCTGGGTGGACAGATCCAACCACGAGCAGTACTTC; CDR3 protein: CASSWVDRSNHEQYF
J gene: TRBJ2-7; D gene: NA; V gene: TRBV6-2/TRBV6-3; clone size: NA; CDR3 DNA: TGTGCCAGCAGTTACTCGAGCAGGGTCGAGCAGTACTTC; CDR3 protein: CASSYSSRVEQYF
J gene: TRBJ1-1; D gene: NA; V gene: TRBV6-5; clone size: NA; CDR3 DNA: TGTGCCAGCAGTTATCGGACGGGTGAGCAGGGGTATCACACTGAAGCTTTCTTT; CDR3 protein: CASSYRTGEQGYHTEAFF
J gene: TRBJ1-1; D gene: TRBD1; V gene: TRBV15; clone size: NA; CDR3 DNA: TGTGCCACCAGCTTGGACAGGTACACTGAAGCTTTCTTT; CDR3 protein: CATSLDRYTEAFF
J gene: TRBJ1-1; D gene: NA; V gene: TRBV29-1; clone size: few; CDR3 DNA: TGCAGCGTTGATACTCCAACTGAAGCTTTCTTT; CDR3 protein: CSVDTPTEAFF
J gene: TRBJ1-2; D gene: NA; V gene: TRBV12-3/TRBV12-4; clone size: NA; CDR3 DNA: TGTGCCAGCAGTTTCGTGGATCTGGCTAACTATGGCTACACCTTC; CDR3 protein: CASSFVDLANYGYTF
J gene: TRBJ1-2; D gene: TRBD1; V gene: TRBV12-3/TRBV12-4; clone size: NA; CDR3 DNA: TGTGCCAGCAGTTTCCCGGACAGGGTTGGTGGTGGCTACACCTTC; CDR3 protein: CASSFPDRVGGGYTF
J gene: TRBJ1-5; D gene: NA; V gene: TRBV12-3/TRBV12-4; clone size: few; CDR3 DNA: TGTGCCAGCAGTTTACGAACGGATCAGCCCCAGCATTTT; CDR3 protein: CASSLRTDQPQHF
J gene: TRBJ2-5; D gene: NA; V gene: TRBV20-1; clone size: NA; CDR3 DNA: TGCAGTGCGCCAACTGCCGAGGGGGTCCAAGAGACCCAGTACTTC; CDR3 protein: CSAPTAEGVQETQYF
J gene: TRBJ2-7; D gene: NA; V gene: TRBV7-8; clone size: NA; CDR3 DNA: TGTGCCAGCAGCTTAGTTTCAGGTACCTCCTACGAGCAGTACTTC; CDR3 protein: CASSLVSGTSYEQYF
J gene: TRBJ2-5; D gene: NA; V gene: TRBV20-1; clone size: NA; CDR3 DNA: TGCAGTGCCCTAGATTTGCAAGAGACCCAGTACTTC; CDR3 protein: CSALDLQETQYF
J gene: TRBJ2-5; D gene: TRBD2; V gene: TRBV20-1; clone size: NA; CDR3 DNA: TGCAGTGCTAGCGGGGGACTAGCGGGAGAGACCCAGTACTTC; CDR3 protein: CSASGGLAGETQYF
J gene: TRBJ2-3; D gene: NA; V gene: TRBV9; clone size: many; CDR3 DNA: TGTGCCAGCAGCGTAGCTAGCGGCACAGATACGCAGTATTTT; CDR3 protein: CASSVASGTDTQYF
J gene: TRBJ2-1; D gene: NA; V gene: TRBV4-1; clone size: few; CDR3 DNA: TGCGCCAGCAGCTTAAGGGGGGCTGATCAAGGTTACAATGAGCAGTTCTTC; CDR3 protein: CASSLRGADQGYNEQFF
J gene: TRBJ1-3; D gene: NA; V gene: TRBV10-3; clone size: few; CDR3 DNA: TGTGCCATCAGTGAGGTCCGGGGCGCGAACACCATATATTTT; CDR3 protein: CAISEVRGANTIYF
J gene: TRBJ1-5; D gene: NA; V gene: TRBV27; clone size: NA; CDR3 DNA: TGTGCCAGCAGTCTAAGTGGGTACGGGGGTCAGCCCCAGCATTTT; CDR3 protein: CASSLSGYGGQPQHF